The clone carrying this T cell receptor beta chain has only a few counts. The target antigen is unknown. The primer mix had 60 Vbeta and 13 Jbeta primers. Per the authors' pipeline: About 10 million shared chains were among tens of millions of unique TCR beta chains counted in a later analysis. The table came from immunoSEQ multiplex PCR; TCRdb's copy has only in-frame clones and leaves some out. V, J and clone size derive from that table, while D and trimming were established from the DNA sequence. Altogether 90,000 to 110,000 clones are present, around 73% being singletons, with the ten largest covering around 7.7%. This specimen comes from a study of cytomegalovirus exposure and HLA in healthy donors. General study results and limits: Productive rates of about 90% or about 30% were seen for most TCR beta V segments in an earlier analysis. Both high specificity and high sensitivity reportedly marked the classifier's diagnosis of cytomegalovirus status.

The V gene lost 8 bases and the J gene lost 3 bases, with 11 bases spanning the gap. Germline V gene sequence: CDR1 MNHEY, CDR2 SMNVEV (reference sequence). The CDR3 sequence is 13 residues long. Material: PBMCs. The chain joins TRBV27 to TRBJ2-1; TRBD1 is a possible D gene (5 bases). This clonotype originated in a man aged 35 to 55 in good health and CMV-seronegative. The CDR3 DNA reads as TGTGCCAGCGTGGGGCTTCTCTACAATGAGCAGTTCTTC. Translated, it gives CASVGLLYNEQFF.